This TCR beta chain was profiled in a study of PD-1 blockade in classical Hodgkin lymphoma. Study observations and caveats: Newly diagnosed patients were reported to start with lower TCR diversity than healthy donors.

Time point defined: newly diagnosed, previously untreated cHL patient sample. Magnetic negative selection of thawed PBMCs was the method by which CD4+ T cells were purified. Trimming took off 4 bases at V and 1 base at J, with 7 bases between the two ends. CDR3 length equals 13 residues. Germline-derived CDR1 and CDR2 are MNHEY and SVGAGI. Concerning this clone itself: Its antigen is not identified.

Method: immunoSEQ multiplex PCR; TCRdb's copy keeps in-frame clones and lacks some. Here the sample spans 15,000 to 25,000 clones, over 75% being singletons. Sequenced sample: CD4+ T cells from blood. This receptor was identified in a human donor with classical Hodgkin lymphoma. The V call is TRBV6-5, the J call TRBJ1-1; D gene unclear. CDR3 DNA: TGTGCCAGCAGTTTACTGTGGAACACTGAAGCTTTCTTT. It specifies CASSLLWNTEAFF.